A selection of T cell receptor beta chains follows, all from one sample in a study of identical twins. Each CDR3 protein gets one entry after TCRdb re-called the 5' RACE reads with MiXCR. The sample consists of approximately 220,000 distinct CDR3 sequences, around 9.6% of them appearing once. The source material was memory (CD45RO+) T cells sorted from blood. These receptors were collected from a woman aged 18-29 years in good health. CDR3s include the opening cysteine and the closing phenylalanine or tryptophan. Each record gives: J gene, V gene, CDR3 protein.

TRBJ2-3	TRBV2	CASSEDGLTDTQYF
TRBJ2-3	TRBV20-1	CSARRIGRTDTQYF
TRBJ1-2	TRBV12-3/TRBV12-4	CASSAVDGYTF
TRBJ1-2	TRBV27	CASSYDRDYGYTF
TRBJ1-1	TRBV24-1	CATSGLGETEAFF
TRBJ2-3	TRBV5-1	CASSLDGTSTDTQYF
TRBJ2-1	TRBV24-1	CATSGVTGANYNEQFF
TRBJ1-1	TRBV5-1	CASSNQGNEAFF
TRBJ2-6	TRBV18	CASFQIRTEFSGANVLTF
TRBJ2-7	TRBV20-1	CSAHVAGGEPYEQYF
TRBJ2-5	TRBV5-1	CASSLAGLQETQYF
TRBJ2-7	TRBV5-1	CASSLAIGVGEQYF
TRBJ1-2	TRBV2	CASSEQGAGIYGYTF
TRBJ2-3	TRBV4-3	CASSQAGTDSTDTQYF
TRBJ2-5	TRBV5-6	CASSFTVEETQYF
TRBJ2-7	TRBV11-2	CASSFPLGGSGAFSEQYF
TRBJ1-2	TRBV20-1	CSASSLQGYTF
TRBJ2-5	TRBV6-1	CASCDPGQGGETQYF
TRBJ1-1	TRBV30	CAWSFGGNTEAFF
TRBJ2-3	TRBV12-3/TRBV12-4	CAPPREGRPDTQYF
TRBJ1-2	TRBV6-1	CASSVMFGQGDGYTF
TRBJ2-1	TRBV7-9	CASRVGAFGRSEQFF
TRBJ1-5	TRBV7-9	CASSFWTGQGQGQPQHF
TRBJ2-5	TRBV9	CASSFSGLAQETQYF
TRBJ2-1	TRBV14	CASSQGSFSTNEQFF
TRBJ2-3	TRBV2	CASPTSSGRTDTQYF
TRBJ1-1	TRBV29-1	CSAILMLDTEAFF
TRBJ1-1	TRBV7-2	CASSLLASSRAFF
TRBJ2-7	TRBV9	CASSVDGTSAYEQYF
TRBJ2-5	TRBV25-1	CASSEYMETQYF
TRBJ1-1	TRBV6-5	CASSHPTGVTEAFF